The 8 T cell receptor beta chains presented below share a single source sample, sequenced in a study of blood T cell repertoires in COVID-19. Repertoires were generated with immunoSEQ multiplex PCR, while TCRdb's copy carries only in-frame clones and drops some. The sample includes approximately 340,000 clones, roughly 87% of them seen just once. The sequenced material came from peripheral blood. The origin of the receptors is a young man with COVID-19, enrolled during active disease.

The CDR3 sequence: CASSLRNEQFF. Here the CDR3 DNA reads TGTGCCAGCAGCTTGCGCAATGAGCAGTTCTTC. This sequence joins TRBV11-3 and TRBJ2-1; D gene uncertain. The germline V gene encodes CDR1 SGHNT and CDR2 YENEEA. The CDR3 sequence is 11 residues long. The ends were cut back, 3 bases at V and 6 bases at J, with 3 bases in the middle.

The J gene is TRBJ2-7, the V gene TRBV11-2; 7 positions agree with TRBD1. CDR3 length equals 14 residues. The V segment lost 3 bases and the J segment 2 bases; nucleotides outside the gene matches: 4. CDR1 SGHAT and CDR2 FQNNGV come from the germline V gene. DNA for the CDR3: TGTGCCAGCAGCTTTTTTGGACAGGCCTACGAGCAGTACTTC. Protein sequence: CASSFFGQAYEQYF.

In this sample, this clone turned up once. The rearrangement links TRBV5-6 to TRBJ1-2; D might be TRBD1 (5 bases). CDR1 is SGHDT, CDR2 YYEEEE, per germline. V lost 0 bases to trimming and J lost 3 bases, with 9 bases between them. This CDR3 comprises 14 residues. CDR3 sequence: CASSLGVQDYGYTF. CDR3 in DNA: TGTGCCAGCAGCTTGGGTGTACAGGACTATGGCTACACCTTC.

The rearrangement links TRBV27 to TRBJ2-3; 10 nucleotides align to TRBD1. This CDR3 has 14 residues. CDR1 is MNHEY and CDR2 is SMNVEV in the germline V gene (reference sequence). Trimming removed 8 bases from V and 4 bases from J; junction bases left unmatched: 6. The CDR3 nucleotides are TGTGCCAGCGGGGACAGGGGTGTAGCAGATACGCAGTATTTT. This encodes CASGDRGVADTQYF.

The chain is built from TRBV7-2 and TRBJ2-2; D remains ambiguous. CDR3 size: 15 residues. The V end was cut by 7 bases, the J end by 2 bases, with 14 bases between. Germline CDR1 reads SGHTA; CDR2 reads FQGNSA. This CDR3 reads CASTLITSNTGELFF. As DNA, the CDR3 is TGTGCCAGCACCCTTATCACCAGTAACACCGGGGAGCTGTTTTTT.

CDR3 DNA: TGCGCCAGCCGGGGACAGGGGAGAGAGACCCAGTACTTC. Its protein product is CASRGQGRETQYF. This rearrangement joins TRBV5-1 to TRBJ2-5; 10 positions match TRBD1. The CDR3 sequence is 13 residues long. Per the germline V gene, CDR1 is SGHRS and CDR2 is YFSETQ. V shed 7 bases and J 4 bases; nucleotides not matched to a gene: 4.

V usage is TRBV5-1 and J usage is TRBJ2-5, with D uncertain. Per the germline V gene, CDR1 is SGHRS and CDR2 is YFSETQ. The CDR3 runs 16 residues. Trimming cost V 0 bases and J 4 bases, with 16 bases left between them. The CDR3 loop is CASSLAGSGLGETQYF. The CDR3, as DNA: TGCGCCAGCAGCTTGGCCGGGTCCGGGTTAGGAGAGACCCAGTACTTC.

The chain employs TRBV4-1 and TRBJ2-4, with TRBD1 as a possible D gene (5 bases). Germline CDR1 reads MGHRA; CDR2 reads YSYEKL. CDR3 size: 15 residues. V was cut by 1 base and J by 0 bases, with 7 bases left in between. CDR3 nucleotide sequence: TGCGCCAGCAGCCAAGTGACAGCAGCCAAAAACATTCAGTACTTC. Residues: CASSQVTAAKNIQYF.